This T cell receptor (beta chain) derives from a study of blood T cell repertoires in COVID-19. Study information: Both acute and convalescent COVID-19 samples were obtained from the United States, Italy and Spain. In each case, the material was cDNA or gDNA derived from T cells, B-cell-depleted T cells, or PBMCs.

As originally analysed: Reference gene primers were amplified, and this amplification served to estimate nucleated cell counts. Using immunoSEQ multiplex PCR, the repertoire was profiled, and TCRdb retains in-frame clones only, with some absent. V and J calls plus clone size are reproduced from that table; the DNA served to infer D and trimming. The data contain roughly 50,000 clones, about 90% of them singletons. The germline CDR1 and CDR2 sequences are LNHDA and SQIVND (reference sequence). Trimming shortened V by 6 bases and J by 5 bases, and 19 bases separated the two germline ends. CDR3 length: 15 amino acids.

Sequenced sample: peripheral blood. The J gene is TRBJ2-5, the V gene TRBV19; possible D gene TRBD2, 5 bases. The TCR sequence derives from an elderly man with acute or convalescent COVID-19. The CDR3, as DNA: TGTGCCAGTAGCCCAGGAGGCGGGTTAGGCGAGACCCAGTACTTC. Amino acid sequence: CASSPGGGLGETQYF.